Below are 19 T cell receptor beta chains sequenced from a single sample in a study of blood T cell repertoires in COVID-19. Repertoires were generated with immunoSEQ multiplex PCR, while TCRdb's copy carries only in-frame clones and drops some. The sample shows roughly 140,000 clones, around nine tenths of them seen only once. Sequencing was done on a sample of peripheral blood. Receptors were obtained from a human donor in a cohort sampled during active COVID-19.

The chain joins TRBV12-3 or TRBV12-4 to TRBJ1-2, with 7 bases lining up with TRBD1. V shed 4 bases and J 8 bases; nucleotides not matched to a gene: 7. The length of the CDR3 is 13 residues. In DNA, the CDR3 is TGTGCCAGCAGTTATTTGACAGGGAACGGCTACACCTTC. As protein: CASSYLTGNGYTF.

This clone was seen a single time. This rearrangement joins TRBV10-2 to TRBJ2-1; 11 positions match TRBD2. CDR1 and CDR2 (germline): WSHSY, SAAADI. This CDR3 contains 19 residues. V dropped 3 bases and J dropped 4; count of bases not matched to a gene: 14. CDR3 amino acids: CASSDYASGTSGDYNEQFF. The CDR3 coding sequence is TGCGCCAGCAGTGACTATGCTTCTGGGACTAGCGGAGATTACAATGAGCAGTTCTTC.

The V gene is TRBV19, the J gene TRBJ2-3; TRBD2 might be the D (7 bases). Per the germline V gene, CDR1 is LNHDA and CDR2 is SQIVND (reference sequence). The germline V and J ends were trimmed by 6 bases and 1 base, with 11 bases remaining between them. The CDR3 extends over 14 amino acids. The DNA for the CDR3 is TGTGCCAGTAGGAGGGGGGGACGCACAGATACGCAGTATTTT. It encodes CASRRGGRTDTQYF.

This clone was seen a handful of times. The rearrangement joins TRBV7-2 to TRBJ1-6; no definite D call. The CDR3 runs to 15 residues. CDR1 is SGHTA and CDR2 is FQGNSA in the germline V gene. V shed 1 base and J shed 4 bases, with 8 bases lying between them. CDR3 residues: CASSLEAAYNSPLHF. CDR3 in DNA: TGTGCCAGCAGCTTAGAAGCCGCGTATAATTCACCCCTCCACTTT.

The chain links TRBV6-1 to TRBJ2-5, with D tentatively TRBD1 (6 bases). From germline, CDR1 is MNHNS and CDR2 SASEGT. Between the trimmed V and J ends, which lost 2 bases and 1 base, there was a span of 11 bases. CDR3 size: 15 residues. The CDR3 region is CASSESGTTQETQYF. CDR3 DNA: TGTGCCAGCAGTGAATCCGGGACAACCCAAGAGACCCAGTACTTC.

The chain employs TRBV24-1 and TRBJ2-1, with D possibly TRBD2 on 5 matching bases. Per the germline V gene, CDR1 is KGHDR and CDR2 is SFDVKD. This CDR3 is 16 amino acids long. V lost 4 bases and J lost 3, with 15 bases in between. The CDR3 DNA reads TGTGCCACCAGTGACTCGACTACCCAATTCTACAATGAGCAGTTCTTC. Translation gives CATSDSTTQFYNEQFF.

V gene TRBV5-1 combines with J gene TRBJ1-5; tentatively, D is TRBD1 (5 bases). The V and J ends lost 0 bases and 8 bases respectively, with 18 bases between them. CDR1 and CDR2 from the germline V gene are SGHRS and YFSETQ. CDR3 length equals 16 residues. In DNA form, the CDR3 reads TGCGCCAGCAGCTTGGGGGGTCAGGGCAAGGTTGAGCCCCAGCATTTT. Protein: CASSLGGQGKVEPQHF.

CDR3 protein: CASSLPGTSATNEQFF. The CDR3 coding sequence is TGTGCCAGCAGTTTACCGGGGACTAGCGCAACCAATGAGCAGTTCTTC. V gene TRBV27 combines with J gene TRBJ2-1; TRBD2 aligns across 10 bases. V lost 2 bases to trimming and J lost 6 bases; unmatched junction nucleotides: 7. The CDR3 extends over 16 amino acids. The germline V gene has CDR1 MNHEY and CDR2 SMNVEV (reference sequence).

In this sample, this clone turned up a few times. The chain links TRBV7-2 to TRBJ2-7; D remains ambiguous. The CDR3 is 12 residues long. V lost 8 bases and J 0 bases, leaving 8 bases between the germline ends. Germline CDR1 reads SGHTA; CDR2 reads FQGNSA. In DNA form, the CDR3 reads TGTGCCAGCTCCCGGGTCTCCTACGAGCAGTACTTC. Translation: CASSRVSYEQYF.

J is TRBJ2-2 and V is TRBV5-8; D gene unclear. This CDR3 contains 18 residues. Germline V gives CDR1 SGHTS, CDR2 YDEGEE. V was cut by 3 bases and J by 5 bases, with 23 bases left in between. In DNA form, the CDR3 reads TGTGCCAGCAGCTCACTACCGGCCCCACGTCAGAGAACCGGGGAGCTGTTTTTT. Residues: CASSSLPAPRQRTGELFF. Full variable domain (remainder filled in from reference TRBV5-8 and TRBJ2-2): EAGVTQSPTHLIKTRGQQATLRCSPISGHTSVYWYQQALGLGLQFLLWYDEGEERNRGNFPPRFSGRQFPNYSSELNVNALELEDSALYLCASSSLPAPRQRTGELFFGEGSRLTVL.

This clone was observed a handful of times. The V gene is TRBV7-8, the J gene TRBJ2-1; 11 bases fit TRBD1. This CDR3 is built from 19 residues. The germline V gene has CDR1 SGHVS and CDR2 FQNEAQ. Losses at the gene ends were 5 bases for V and 2 bases for J; bases not matched to a gene: 14. CDR3 sequence reads: CASSQNRDRGFYAYNEQFF. The CDR3 DNA sequence: TGTGCCAGCAGCCAGAACCGGGACAGGGGGTTCTACGCCTACAATGAGCAGTTCTTC.

The V and J genes are TRBV28 and TRBJ2-5; D may be TRBD1 (7 bases). Germline V CDR1 and CDR2: MDHEN, SYDVKM. Trimming removed 6 bases at V and 4 bases at J, with 15 bases between. CDR3 size: 14 residues. CDR3: CASRAQGGGETQYF. The CDR3 DNA sequence: TGTGCCAGCAGAGCTCAGGGGGGCGGAGAGACCCAGTACTTC.

This chain joins TRBV19 and TRBJ2-5; TRBD2 matches 14 bases. CDR1 and CDR2 from the germline V gene are LNHDA and SQIVND (reference sequence). The J segment lost 3 bases and the V segment lost 6 bases, leaving 6 bases of the junction unmatched. The CDR3 covers 16 residues. The CDR3 region is CASRAGLAGAKETQYF. CDR3 nucleotides: TGTGCCAGTAGAGCGGGACTAGCGGGAGCTAAAGAGACCCAGTACTTC.

The chain employs TRBV12-5 and TRBJ2-7, with 8 bases matching TRBD2. Germline V gives CDR1 LGHNT, CDR2 FRNRAP. V was clipped by 11 bases and J by 3 bases; unmatched bases: 6. The CDR3 has 12 amino acids. The CDR3 nucleotides are TGTGCTTCCCGGGGGGGCGTCTACGAGCAGTACTTC. It specifies CASRGGVYEQYF.

V is TRBV5-5 and J is TRBJ2-1; D might be TRBD2 (6 bases). Per the germline V gene, CDR1 is SGHKS and CDR2 is YYEKEE (reference sequence). This CDR3 is 15 amino acids long. With 0 bases removed from V and 1 base from J, the gap between germline ends came to 8 bases. The CDR3 loop is CASSLAGTSYNEQFF. The CDR3 DNA sequence: TGTGCCAGCAGCTTGGCCGGGACTTCCTACAATGAGCAGTTCTTC.

The gene calls are TRBV28 and TRBJ1-3; D is ambiguous. Germline-derived CDR1 and CDR2 are MDHEN and SYDVKM. The CDR3 is 12 residues long. The ends were cut back, 5 bases at V and 2 bases at J, with 4 bases in the middle. CDR3 residues: CASSPAGNTIYF. In DNA form, the CDR3 reads TGTGCCAGCAGTCCAGCTGGAAACACCATATATTTT.

V is TRBV10-3 and J is TRBJ2-7; 8 positions match TRBD2. J lost 3 bases, V lost 2 bases, and 6 bases had no gene match. The CDR3 sequence is 15 residues long. Germline CDR1 reads ENHRY; CDR2 reads SYGVKD. CDR3 in DNA: TGTGCCATCAGTGAGGGTAATACTAGCGGCTACGAGCAGTACTTC. It specifies CAISEGNTSGYEQYF.

The chain combines TRBV28 with TRBJ2-7, with TRBD2 matching over 13 bases. V shed 7 bases, J shed 6 bases, and the junction held 9 bases outside the gene matches. The germline V gene encodes CDR1 MDHEN and CDR2 SYDVKM. This CDR3 region has 15 residues. The CDR3 reads CASIRTSGSRREQYF. CDR3 nucleotide sequence: TGTGCCAGCATCCGGACTAGCGGGAGTAGGCGCGAGCAGTACTTC.

This clone has only a few counts. The chain is built from TRBV5-1 and TRBJ2-7, with a possible D match to TRBD1 (6 bases). The CDR3 extends over 15 amino acids. Trimming removed 0 bases at V and 3 bases at J, with 13 bases between. CDR1 SGHRS and CDR2 YFSETQ come from the germline V gene. The CDR3 DNA sequence: TGCGCCAGCAGCTTGGCGACAGGTCTCCACTACGAGCAGTACTTC. Translated: CASSLATGLHYEQYF.